This paragraph reports one T cell receptor (beta chain). Germline V gene sequence: CDR1 SGHDT, CDR2 YYEEEE. This CDR3 is built from 17 residues. With 0 bases removed from V and 4 bases from J, the gap between germline ends came to 16 bases. The source of the sample is a study of CD8+ T cells in alopecia areata. RNA, once extracted, was reverse transcribed into cDNA for use as the sequencing template. TCRdb keeps only in-frame clones here, not all; method: immunoSEQ multiplex PCR. The data hold 150,000 to 200,000 clones, with around 64% observed a single time. Those with alopecia areata gave lesional scalp punch biopsies and peripheral blood.

Sequences were derived from CD8+ T cells sorted from blood, sampled at week 0. This chain uses TRBV5-6 with TRBJ2-2, with a possible D match to TRBD1 (5 bases). The clonotype originates from a human donor with alopecia areata. CDR3 nucleotide sequence: TGTGCCAGCAGCTTGGCCGTCAGGGTCTTGGGCACCGGGGAGCTGTTTTTT. Translation: CASSLAVRVLGTGELFF.